This T cell receptor (beta chain) was found in a study of blood T cell repertoires in COVID-19 (dated by TCRdb to about 2020). For the study in its entirety: Samples from collaborators originated in the United States, Italy and Spain and spanned both the acute and convalescent phases of COVID-19. The material from the prospective study consisted of cDNA or gDNA derived from T cells, B-cell-depleted T cells, or PBMCs. Nearly every sample came with metadata listing a de-identified subject ID, COVID-19 status, age in years and sex. Subjects who had been exposed to COVID-19, were actively infected with it, or had recovered from it provided the deeply sampled blood TCRbeta repertoires that made up the dataset. Samples came from the ongoing ImmuneRACE study (first 160 participants) plus 1,254 subjects from 6 global collaborators. Where HLA class I and class II types were available, the types were taken from metadata supplied by the sample provider, not from assay-based typing. A freely available public database, intended as a resource for researchers studying the immune response to SARS-CoV-2, is where the repertoires were released.

TCRbeta CDR3 regions were amplified from genomic DNA by means of the immunoSEQ Assay, a bias-controlled multiplex PCR. As for the original processing: The number of nucleated cells in each sample was estimated by amplification of reference gene primers within the assay. Sequence reads were collapsed and filtered to measure the absolute abundance of every unique TCRbeta CDR3 rearrangement. For each sample, productive Simpson clonality was calculated as the square root of Simpson's diversity index over productive rearrangements. The table comes from immuneACCESS by way of TCRdb, which keeps in-frame sequences with V and J called. Part of the clones is missing from these tables; in studies checked, under half for an unresolved V gene and the rest for unknown reasons. V, J and clone size are taken as reported in that table, and D and trimming were inferred from the DNA itself. This sample holds about 160,000 clones; 82% were observed only once. 7% of the sample is taken by the ten largest.

Points the paper makes about the study in general: How much clinical and demographic metadata was included differed by source and by participant, and the metadata was provided uncurated.

Its CDR3 holds 14 amino acids, cysteine through phenylalanine. The read is trimmed to its CDR3 DNA, 42 bases read in frame from base 1. For CDR1 and CDR2, the germline V gene lists SGDLS and YYNGEE. A distance of 11 bases separates the germline ends of V and J, which lose 3 bases and 1 base respectively. At one collaborating source in Seattle, patients were enrolled during active infection and were followed longitudinally through the course of disease. Collaborating institutions collected whole blood in K2EDTA tubes following their own protocols. For TCRbeta analysis, collaborators shipped samples in one of three forms: frozen whole blood, isolated PBMCs, or DNA extracted from either of those sample types. As to this clone: Its binding antigen is unknown. No base quality information exists; no much larger clone differs at one position.

This sequence originates from a woman in her forties with COVID-19, enrolled during active disease. Sequencing was done on a sample of peripheral blood. The chain joins TRBV9 to TRBJ2-7; TRBD1 might be the D gene, on 6 matching bases. The DNA reads TGTGCCAGCAGCGCCGGGACACCTTCCTACGAGCAGTACTTC. The encoded protein is CASSAGTPSYEQYF.